The rows below give T cell receptor beta chains drawn from one sample of a study of blood T cell repertoires in COVID-19. TCRdb keeps only in-frame clones here, not all; method: immunoSEQ multiplex PCR. Of 70,000 or so clones in the sample, about nine tenths were seen once. The sequenced sample was peripheral blood. The receptor source for this set is a woman between 50 and 59 years old with acute or convalescent COVID-19. CDR3s include the opening cysteine and the closing phenylalanine or tryptophan. Fields, in order: D gene, clone size, V gene, J gene, CDR3 length, CDR3 protein, CDR3 DNA. A D gene is named only where the DNA matches it firmly. Part of the rows lack a size; the others show once, few, many or a class for expanded clones.

TRBD2	NA	TRBV19	TRBJ2-1	16	CASSIGWRELYNEQFF	TGTGCCAGTAGTATCGGATGGCGGGAGCTCTACAATGAGCAGTTCTTC
NA	NA	TRBV2	TRBJ2-4	14	CASSWDRLTGGQYF	TGTGCCAGCAGCTGGGACAGGTTGACGGGGGGTCAGTACTTC
NA	NA	TRBV4-3	TRBJ2-1	16	CASSQDLRPQGNEQFF	TGCGCCAGCAGCCAAGATCTGAGACCCCAGGGTAATGAGCAGTTCTTC
TRBD1	NA	TRBV5-6	TRBJ2-2	15	CASSTRQGNTGELFF	TGTGCCAGCAGCACAAGACAGGGCAACACCGGGGAGCTGTTTTTT
NA	NA	TRBV30	TRBJ1-2	12	CAWSASFGICTF	TGTGCCTGGAGCGCCTCTTTCGGGATCTGTACCTTC
NA	NA	TRBV2	TRBJ2-1	14	CASSPQALNNEQFF	TGTGCCAGCAGTCCCCAGGCACTCAACAATGAGCAGTTCTTC
NA	NA	TRBV28	TRBJ2-3	14	CASSLLTGADTQYF	TGTGCCAGCAGTTTGCTTACCGGGGCAGATACGCAGTATTTT
TRBD2	NA	TRBV7-9	TRBJ2-1	15	CASSGLAGAHNEQFF	TGTGCCAGCAGCGGACTAGCGGGGGCCCACAATGAGCAGTTCTTC
TRBD2	NA	TRBV6-2/TRBV6-3	TRBJ2-7	16	CASSLDLGTTSYEQYF	TGTGCCAGCAGCTTAGATCTCGGGACTACTTCGTACGAGCAGTACTTC
NA	once	TRBV3-1/TRBV3-2	TRBJ2-1	15	CASSQAPTTYNEQFF	TGTGCCAGCAGCCAAGCGCCGACTACTTACAATGAGCAGTTCTTC
NA	NA	TRBV6-1	TRBJ1-5	18	CASSEARWLAGVSQPQHF	TGTGCCAGCAGTGAAGCACGATGGCTGGCAGGGGTGTCTCAGCCCCAGCATTTT
TRBD1	NA	TRBV7-9	TRBJ1-5	15	CASSAGTGNNQPQHF	TGTGCCAGCAGCGCCGGGACAGGGAACAATCAGCCCCAGCATTTT
TRBD2	NA	TRBV7-9	TRBJ2-7	15	CASSLSGGRTYEQYF	TGTGCCAGCAGCCTCAGCGGGGGGAGAACCTACGAGCAGTACTTC
TRBD2	NA	TRBV3-1/TRBV3-2	TRBJ2-1	19	CASSQDRNSGGPSYNEQFF	TGTGCCAGCAGCCAAGATCGTAATAGCGGGGGCCCCTCCTACAATGAGCAGTTCTTC
TRBD1	NA	TRBV27	TRBJ1-2	14	CASSSRGTGFGYTF	TGTGCCAGCAGTTCTAGGGGGACAGGGTTCGGCTACACCTTC
NA	NA	TRBV27	TRBJ1-2	15	CASSLTRQAGGGYTF	TGTGCCAGCAGTCTCACCAGACAGGCCGGGGGGGGCTACACCTTC
NA	NA	TRBV19	TRBJ1-4	14	CASSSGGTNEKLFF	TGTGCCAGTAGTAGCGGAGGTACTAATGAAAAACTGTTTTTT
NA	few	TRBV7-8	TRBJ1-1	13	CASSLGRVTEAFF	TGTGCCAGCAGCTTAGGCAGGGTCACTGAAGCTTTCTTT
NA	NA	TRBV18	TRBJ1-4	17	CASSPRQPGGSIEKLFF	TGTGCCAGCTCACCCAGACAGCCCGGGGGATCTATCGAAAAACTGTTTTTT
NA	NA	TRBV5-1	TRBJ1-1	16	CASSRDHKTMNTEAFF	TGCGCCAGCAGCCGAGATCATAAGACTATGAACACTGAAGCTTTCTTT
NA	NA	TRBV28	TRBJ1-2	13	CASSRRGADGYTF	TGTGCCAGCAGCCGGCGGGGGGCTGATGGCTACACCTTC
NA	NA	TRBV5-8	TRBJ1-5	13	CASSWGGGQPQHF	TGTGCCAGCAGCTGGGGGGGCGGACAGCCCCAGCATTTT
NA	NA	TRBV28	TRBJ1-4	14	CASSPGVLNEKLFF	TGTGCCAGCAGCCCCGGGGTTCTCAATGAAAAACTGTTTTTT
NA	NA	TRBV5-1	TRBJ1-1	15	CASSLAGGLNTEAFF	TGCGCCAGCAGCTTGGCCGGGGGATTGAACACTGAAGCTTTCTTT
TRBD2	NA	TRBV4-2	TRBJ2-3	14	CASSQLAGTDTQYF	TGTGCCAGCAGCCAACTAGCGGGCACAGATACGCAGTATTTT
TRBD2	NA	TRBV5-6	TRBJ2-4	15	CASSLWLAGGRIQYF	TGTGCCAGCAGCTTGTGGTTAGCGGGAGGGCGCATTCAGTACTTC
TRBD1	NA	TRBV14	TRBJ1-3	14	CASSRQGSGNTIYF	TGTGCCAGCAGCCGACAGGGCAGTGGAAACACCATATATTTT
NA	few	TRBV10-3	TRBJ2-2	18	CAISDSGHPSMYTGELFF	TGTGCCATCAGTGATTCGGGACATCCGTCCATGTACACCGGGGAGCTGTTTTTT
NA	NA	TRBV7-8	TRBJ2-7	14	CASSFRVGPYEQYF	TGTGCCAGCAGCTTCAGGGTTGGACCCTACGAGCAGTACTTC
TRBD2	once	TRBV11-2	TRBJ2-3	16	CASSPIAGGATDTQYF	TGTGCCAGCAGCCCTATCGCGGGGGGTGCCACAGATACGCAGTATTTT
NA	NA	TRBV2	TRBJ1-2	12	CARTGYPYGYTF	TGTGCCAGAACAGGTTATCCCTATGGCTACACCTTC
TRBD1	NA	TRBV25-1	TRBJ2-3	16	CASSPGTGGRGGTQYF	TGTGCCAGCAGTCCTGGGACAGGGGGCAGAGGAGGTACGCAGTATTTT
NA	NA	TRBV30	TRBJ2-5	12	CAWSVRHETQYF	TGTGCCTGGAGTGTACGACACGAGACCCAGTACTTC
NA	NA	TRBV10-2	TRBJ1-6	12	CASGPGNSPLHF	TGCGCCAGCGGTCCGGGAAATTCACCCCTCCACTTT
NA	NA	TRBV6-5	TRBJ1-3	15	CASSYSGGAGNTIYF	TGTGCCAGCAGTTACTCGGGGGGGGCTGGAAACACCATATATTTT
TRBD1	NA	TRBV6-5	TRBJ2-7	13	CASSYEGQREQYF	TGTGCCAGCAGTTACGAGGGACAGCGCGAGCAGTACTTC
NA	NA	TRBV28	TRBJ1-5	13	CASSLGTNQPQHF	TGTGCCAGCAGTTTGGGGACAAATCAGCCCCAGCATTTT
NA	large	TRBV5-6	TRBJ2-2	14	CASSLIQNTGELFF	TGTGCCAGCAGCTTGATTCAAAACACCGGGGAGCTGTTTTTT
NA	once	TRBV30	TRBJ2-3	12	CAWSSSTDTQYF	TGTGCCTGGAGTTCTAGCACAGATACGCAGTATTTT
NA	few	TRBV5-5	TRBJ2-7	14	CASSLLTRAGEQYF	TGTGCCAGCAGCTTGCTGACCAGGGCAGGCGAGCAGTACTTC
NA	NA	TRBV6-2/TRBV6-3	TRBJ2-2	16	CASSLPPGPRLGELFF	TGTGCCAGCAGCCTACCACCAGGGCCACGGCTCGGGGAGCTGTTTTTT
TRBD2	NA	TRBV5-1	TRBJ2-2	14	CASTAGENTGELFF	TGCGCCAGCACCGCGGGGGAGAACACCGGGGAGCTGTTTTTT
NA	NA	TRBV7-9	TRBJ2-7	12	CASSLGLPLQYF	TGTGCCAGCAGCTTAGGGCTCCCCTTGCAGTACTTC
NA	few	TRBV28	TRBJ2-7	13	CASSLLGGYEQYF	TGTGCCAGCAGTTTATTAGGGGGCTACGAGCAGTACTTC
TRBD2	NA	TRBV28	TRBJ2-7	15	CASSSAGAGAGEQYF	TGTGCCAGCAGTTCAGCGGGGGCGGGAGCGGGAGAGCAGTACTTC
TRBD2	NA	TRBV5-5	TRBJ2-1	18	CASSFRTSGSSSYNEQFF	TGTGCCAGCAGCTTCCGGACTAGCGGGAGTTCCTCCTACAATGAGCAGTTCTTC
TRBD1	NA	TRBV28	TRBJ2-7	15	CATARVSDRDYEQYF	TGTGCCACCGCAAGAGTCTCGGACAGGGACTACGAGCAGTACTTC
NA	few	TRBV19	TRBJ1-1	14	CASSLGQINTEAFF	TGTGCCAGTAGTCTCGGACAGATAAACACTGAAGCTTTCTTT
TRBD2	NA	TRBV5-6	TRBJ2-5	15	CASRSLAGAQETQYF	TGTGCCAGCAGGTCGCTAGCGGGGGCGCAAGAGACCCAGTACTTC
NA	NA	TRBV3-1/TRBV3-2	TRBJ2-3	13	CASSQELRYTQYF	TGTGCCAGCAGCCAGGAGCTACGGTATACGCAGTATTTT
NA	few	TRBV7-8	TRBJ1-1	15	CASSPSELQNTEAFF	TGTGCCAGCAGCCCGTCGGAGCTACAGAACACTGAAGCTTTCTTT
NA	NA	TRBV28	TRBJ2-1	14	CASSVGSSYNEQFF	TGTGCCAGCAGCGTTGGGAGCTCCTACAATGAGCAGTTCTTC
NA	NA	TRBV11-2	TRBJ1-4	14	CASSLGAFNEKLFF	TGTGCCAGCAGCTTAGGAGCCTTTAATGAAAAACTGTTTTTT
TRBD2	NA	TRBV7-9	TRBJ2-2	15	CASSEKRGRTGELFF	TGTGCCAGCAGCGAAAAGCGGGGTCGCACCGGGGAGCTGTTTTTT
TRBD1	NA	TRBV5-1	TRBJ1-1	15	CASSLTTGQGAEAFF	TGCGCCAGCAGCTTGACTACAGGACAGGGGGCTGAAGCTTTCTTT
TRBD2	once	TRBV6-5	TRBJ2-1	15	CASTSSGGGIHEQFF	TGTGCCAGCACCTCTAGCGGGGGCGGGATTCATGAGCAGTTCTTC
NA	NA	TRBV9	TRBJ2-7	14	CASSADRSSYEQYF	TGTGCCAGCAGCGCGGACAGAAGCTCCTACGAGCAGTACTTC
NA	NA	TRBV28	TRBJ1-1	15	CASSSLPAANTEAFF	TGTGCCAGCAGTTCCCTCCCGGCGGCGAACACTGAAGCTTTCTTT
NA	NA	TRBV7-9	TRBJ2-7	12	CASSFEVYEQYF	TGTGCCAGCAGCTTTGAGGTCTACGAGCAGTACTTC